This T cell receptor (beta chain) comes out of a study of T cells in Graves' hyperthyroidism and ophthalmopathy. Study in general: Once the initial diagnosis was made, peripheral blood was obtained before any treatment.

Template material for amplifying TCR beta CDR3 regions consisted of RNA transcripts. With the HTBI primer set, the TCR CDR3 went through a first round of RT-PCR. MiXCR, run by TCRdb on the multiplex PCR reads, gives a single entry per CDR3 protein. The sample includes under 600,000 distinct CDR3 sequences, about 16% of them seen just once. Clinical Activity Scores of at least 3, NOSPECS grades of at least 4 and durations under 3 months characterized ophthalmopathy patients. Diagnoses rested on clinical symptoms, serum thyroxine and TRAb, thyroid ultrasound and orbital computed tomography. Findings of the study overall: Clonotypes that were expanded in thyroid above 0.001 mostly appeared in blood too.

Germline V gives CDR1 SNHLY, CDR2 FYNNEI. The V end lost 4 bases, the J end lost 5 bases, and 8 bases lay between the germline ends. The CDR3 covers 13 residues. This clonotype was seen repeatedly, ten times or more. Its antigen remains unknown. The origin of this receptor is a middle-aged woman with Graves' ophthalmopathy. This sequence joins TRBV2 and TRBJ2-2; a possible D gene is TRBD1 (5 bases). Source material: blood. CDR3 sequence: CASSVQVTGELFF. Written as DNA, the CDR3 is TGTGCCAGCAGTGTACAGGTGACCGGGGAGCTGTTTTTT.